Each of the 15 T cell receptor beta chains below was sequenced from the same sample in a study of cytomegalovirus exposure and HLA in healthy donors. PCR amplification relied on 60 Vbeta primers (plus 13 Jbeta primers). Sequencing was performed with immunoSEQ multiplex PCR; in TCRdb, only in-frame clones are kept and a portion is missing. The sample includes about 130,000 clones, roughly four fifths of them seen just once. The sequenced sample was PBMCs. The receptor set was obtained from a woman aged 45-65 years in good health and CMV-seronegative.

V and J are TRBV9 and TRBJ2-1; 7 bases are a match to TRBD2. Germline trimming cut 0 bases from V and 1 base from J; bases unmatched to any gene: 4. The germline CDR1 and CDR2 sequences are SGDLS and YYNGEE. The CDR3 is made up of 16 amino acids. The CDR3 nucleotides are TGTGCCAGCAGCGTAGTATGGGGGGGATCCTACAATGAGCAGTTCTTC. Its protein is CASSVVWGGSYNEQFF. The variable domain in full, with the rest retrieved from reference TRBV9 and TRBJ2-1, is DSGVTQTPKHLITATGQRVTLRCSPRSGDLSVYWYQQSLDQGLQFLIQYYNGEERAKGNILERFSAQQFPDLHSELNLSSLELGDSALYFCASSVVWGGSYNEQFFGPGTRLTVL.

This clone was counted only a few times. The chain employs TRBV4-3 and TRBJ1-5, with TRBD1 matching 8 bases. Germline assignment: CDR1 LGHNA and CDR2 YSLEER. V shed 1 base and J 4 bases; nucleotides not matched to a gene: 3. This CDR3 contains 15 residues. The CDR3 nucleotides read TGCGCCAGCAGCCAAGCAACAGGGGGGAATCAGCCCCAGCATTTT. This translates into CASSQATGGNQPQHF.

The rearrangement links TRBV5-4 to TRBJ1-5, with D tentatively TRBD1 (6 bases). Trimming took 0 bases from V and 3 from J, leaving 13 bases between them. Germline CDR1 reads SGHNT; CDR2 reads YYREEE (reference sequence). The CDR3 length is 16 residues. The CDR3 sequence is CASSLGGGAANQPQHF. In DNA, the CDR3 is TGTGCCAGCAGCTTGGGCGGGGGCGCAGCCAATCAGCCCCAGCATTTT.

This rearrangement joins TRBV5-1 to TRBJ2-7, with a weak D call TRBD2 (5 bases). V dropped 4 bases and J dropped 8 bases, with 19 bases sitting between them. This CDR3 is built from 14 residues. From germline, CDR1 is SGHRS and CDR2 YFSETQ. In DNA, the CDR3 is TGCGCCAGCAGCGACGGGGAAAGGGCCGTAAAGCAGTACTTC. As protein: CASSDGERAVKQYF.

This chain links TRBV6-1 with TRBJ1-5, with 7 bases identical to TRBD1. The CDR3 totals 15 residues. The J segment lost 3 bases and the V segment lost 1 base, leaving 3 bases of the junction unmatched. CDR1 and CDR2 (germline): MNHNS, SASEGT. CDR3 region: CASSEGGQYNQPQHF. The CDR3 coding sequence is TGTGCCAGCAGTGAAGGGGGACAGTACAATCAGCCCCAGCATTTT.

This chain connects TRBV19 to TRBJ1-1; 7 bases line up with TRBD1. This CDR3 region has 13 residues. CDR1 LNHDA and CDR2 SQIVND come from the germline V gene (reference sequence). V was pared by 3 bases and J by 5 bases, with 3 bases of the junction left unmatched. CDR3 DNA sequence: TGTGCCAGTAGTATGGGACAGAAGACTGAAGCTTTCTTT. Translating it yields CASSMGQKTEAFF.

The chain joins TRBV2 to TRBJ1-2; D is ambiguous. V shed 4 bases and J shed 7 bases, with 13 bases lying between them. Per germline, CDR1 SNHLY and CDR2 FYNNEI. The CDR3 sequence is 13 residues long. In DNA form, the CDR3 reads TGTGCCAGCAGTGGGGAGCGTTCTAGTGGCTACACCTTC. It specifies CASSGERSSGYTF. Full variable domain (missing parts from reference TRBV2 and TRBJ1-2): EPEVTQTPSHQVTQMGQEVILRCVPISNHLYFYWYRQILGQKVEFLVSFYNNEISEKSEIFDDQFSVERPDGSNFTLKIRSTKLEDSAMYFCASSGERSSGYTFGSGTRLTVV.

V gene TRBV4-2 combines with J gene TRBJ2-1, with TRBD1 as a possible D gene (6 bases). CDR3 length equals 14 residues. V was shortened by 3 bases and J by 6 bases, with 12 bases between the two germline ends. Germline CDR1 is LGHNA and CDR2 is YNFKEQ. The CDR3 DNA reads TGTGCCAGCAGCCATACACAGGGATCCAATGAGCAGTTCTTC. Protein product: CASSHTQGSNEQFF.

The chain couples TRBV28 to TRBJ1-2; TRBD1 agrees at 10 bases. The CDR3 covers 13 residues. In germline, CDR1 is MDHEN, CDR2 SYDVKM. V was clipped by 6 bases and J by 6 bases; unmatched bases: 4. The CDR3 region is CASRAGTGDGYTF. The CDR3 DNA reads TGTGCCAGCAGGGCCGGGACAGGGGATGGCTACACCTTC.

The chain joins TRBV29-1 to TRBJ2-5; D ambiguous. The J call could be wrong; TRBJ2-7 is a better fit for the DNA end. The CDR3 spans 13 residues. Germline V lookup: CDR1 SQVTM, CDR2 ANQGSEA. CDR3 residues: CSASADRYYEQYF. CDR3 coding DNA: TGCAGCGCTTCCGCTGACCGGTACTACGAGCAGTACTTC.

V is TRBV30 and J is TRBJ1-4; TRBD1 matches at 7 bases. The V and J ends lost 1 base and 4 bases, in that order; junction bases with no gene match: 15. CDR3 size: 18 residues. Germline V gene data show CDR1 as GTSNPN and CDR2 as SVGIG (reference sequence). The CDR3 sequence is CAWSADHSGTALNEKLFF. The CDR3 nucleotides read TGTGCCTGGAGTGCAGACCACTCCGGGACAGCGCTTAATGAAAAACTGTTTTTT.

As DNA, the CDR3 is TGTGCCAGCAGTGAATGGACGGACAGGGTGGGCGGCTACACCTTC. Protein product: CASSEWTDRVGGYTF. The chain joins TRBV25-1 to TRBJ1-2; 8 nucleotides match TRBD1. The CDR3 spans 15 residues. Germline CDR1 and CDR2: MGHDK and SYGVNS. J lost 8 bases, V lost 1 base, and 9 bases had no gene match.

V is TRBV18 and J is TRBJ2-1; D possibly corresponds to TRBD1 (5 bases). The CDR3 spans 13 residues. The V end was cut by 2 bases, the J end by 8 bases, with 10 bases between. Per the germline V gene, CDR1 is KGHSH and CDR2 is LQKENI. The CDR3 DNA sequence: TGTGCCAGCTCACCATACAGCAGGGATGAGCAGTTCTTC. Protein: CASSPYSRDEQFF.

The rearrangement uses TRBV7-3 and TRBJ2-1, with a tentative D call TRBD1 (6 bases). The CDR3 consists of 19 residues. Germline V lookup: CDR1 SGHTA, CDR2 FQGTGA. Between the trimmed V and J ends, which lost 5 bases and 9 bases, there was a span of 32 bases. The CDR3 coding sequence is TGTGCCAGCAGCCGGAATAGCCGGGCCGGGGCAGGGGCCCAGGGTGAGCAGTTCTTC. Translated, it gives CASSRNSRAGAGAQGEQFF.

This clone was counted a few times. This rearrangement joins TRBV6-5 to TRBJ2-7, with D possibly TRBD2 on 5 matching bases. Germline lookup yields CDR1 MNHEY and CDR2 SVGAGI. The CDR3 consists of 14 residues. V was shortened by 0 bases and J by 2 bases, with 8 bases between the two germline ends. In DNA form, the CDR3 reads TGTGCCAGCAGTTACTCGGCGGGCCCCTACGAGCAGTACGTC. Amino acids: CASSYSAGPYEQYV.